The source of this T cell receptor beta chain is a study of blood T cells in healthy people across ages. Every sample gave at least 5 micrograms of total RNA when it was extracted. The length of the CDR3 is 13 residues. Germline CDR1 reads SQVTM; CDR2 reads ANQGSEA. V was pared by 2 bases and J by 3 bases, with 10 bases between. With a J-beta primer mix and a sample-barcoded 5' primer, a second PCR ran roughly 6 to 11 cycles. One entry per CDR3 protein, called by TCRdb with MiXCR from the 5' RACE reads. The sample holds 750,000 to 850,000 distinct CDR3 sequences, approximately 25% seen once. These same records also appear under a second study, on T cells of mothers and their children. That paper adds: Primer M1S, used in the second PCR, introduced sample barcodes and 2-4 random nucleotides.

Sequenced input: blood. J is TRBJ1-2 and V is TRBV29-1; maybe TRBD1 (6 bases). The TCR originated in a boy younger than 18 in good health. As DNA, the CDR3 is TGCAGCGTTGAAAAGAACAGGGACTATGGCTACACCTTC. Protein product: CSVEKNRDYGYTF. The variable domain in full, with the rest retrieved from reference TRBV29-1 and TRBJ1-2, is SAVISQKPSRDICQRGTSLTIQCQVDSQVTMMFWYRQQPGQSLTLIATANQGSEATYESGFVIDKFPISRPNLTFSTLTVSNMSPEDSSIYLCSVEKNRDYGYTFGSGTRLTVV.